This TCR beta chain was retrieved from a study of blood T cell repertoires in COVID-19. Study at large: Two consecutive negative NP/OP PCR tests, clearance, or resolved symptoms defined Cohort 3 recovery. Nucleic acid was either cDNA or gDNA, and it came from T cells, B-cell-depleted T cells, or PBMCs.

This clone was recorded only once. This CDR3 comprises 12 residues. In germline, CDR1 is SNHLY, CDR2 FYNNEI. Trimming took 6 bases from V and 7 from J, leaving 9 bases between them. How the authors handled the data: Amplifying reference gene primers gave estimates of nucleated cell counts. TCRdb's table, derived via immunoSEQ multiplex PCR, lists solely in-frame clones and lacks some. D and trimming were read from the DNA, whereas the V and J calls and clone size are those reported in that table. Among 200,000 to 250,000 clones listed, roughly 90% were seen once. Each participant's cohort was designated according to participant-reported clinical history.

Sequences were obtained from PBMCs or T cells enriched from blood (not recorded which). V is TRBV2 and J is TRBJ1-4, with a tentative D call TRBD1 (5 bases). The clonotype originates from a woman aged 50 to 60 in a cohort exposed to, infected with or recovered from COVID-19 (not recorded which). CDR3 loop: CASRGTGEKLFF. CDR3 bases: TGTGCCAGCAGGGGTACAGGTGAAAAACTGTTTTTT.